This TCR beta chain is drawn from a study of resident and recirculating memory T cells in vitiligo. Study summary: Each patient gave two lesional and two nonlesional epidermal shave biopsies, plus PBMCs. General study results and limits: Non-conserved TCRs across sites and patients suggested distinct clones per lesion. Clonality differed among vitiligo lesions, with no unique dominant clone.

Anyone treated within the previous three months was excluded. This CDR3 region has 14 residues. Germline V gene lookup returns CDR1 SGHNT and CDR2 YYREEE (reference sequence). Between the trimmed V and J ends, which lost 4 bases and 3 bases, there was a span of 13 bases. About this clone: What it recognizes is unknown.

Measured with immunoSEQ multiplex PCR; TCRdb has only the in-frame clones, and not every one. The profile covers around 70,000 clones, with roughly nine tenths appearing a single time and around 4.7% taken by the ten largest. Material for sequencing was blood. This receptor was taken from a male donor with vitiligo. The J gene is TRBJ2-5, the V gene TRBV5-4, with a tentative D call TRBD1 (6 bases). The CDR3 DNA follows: TGTGCCAGCAGCCCCGACGAGGGGGAAGAGACCCAGTACTTC. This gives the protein CASSPDEGEETQYF.